This entry is about one T cell receptor (beta chain). Trimming removed 7 bases from V and 7 bases from J, with 23 bases in between. The CDR3 has 15 amino acids. CDR1 is SQVTM and CDR2 is ANQGSEA in the germline V gene. Every immunoSEQ plate was one replicate of a subset's evenly spread DNA. The DNA input per sorted-subset replicate PCR was about 220 ng, corresponding to some 33,000 T cell genomes. Per the study methods: Junction-only sequences without quality scores were provided by ImmunoSEQ, so filtering was different. Measured with immunoSEQ multiplex PCR; TCRdb has only the in-frame clones, and not every one. V and J calls and clone size come straight from that table; D and trimming were deduced from the DNA. The data hold some 790,000 clones, with roughly two thirds observed a single time. This sample was taken from a study of shared clonotypes between healthy human individuals.

This sequence originates from a woman in her 30s in good health. Sequencing used memory CD4+ T cells sorted from blood. Regarding subset: CD45RA-negative fraction. The rearrangement joins TRBV29-1 to TRBJ2-1, with TRBD2 as a possible D gene (6 bases). As DNA, the CDR3 is TGCAGCGGAGGAGTAGCGGTTGGAACCCGGAATGAGCAGTTCTTC. Translated, it gives CSGGVAVGTRNEQFF.